These 2 T cell receptor beta chains were sequenced from one sample in a study of blood T cell repertoires in COVID-19. The method was immunoSEQ multiplex PCR; TCRdb's version includes in-frame clones alone and lacks a portion of them. This table has some 86,000 clones, 75% to 90% appearing once. The material sequenced was peripheral blood. Receptor source: a woman of 80 years or more with active or convalescent COVID-19.

This chain connects TRBV5-4 to TRBJ2-5; 7 nucleotides line up with TRBD1. CDR1 and CDR2 from the germline V gene are SGHNT and YYREEE (reference sequence). The CDR3 covers 15 residues. Losses at the gene ends were 0 bases for V and 4 bases for J; bases not matched to a gene: 6. CDR3 in amino acids: CASSLGQGWGETQYF. The CDR3, as DNA: TGTGCCAGCAGCTTGGGACAGGGCTGGGGAGAGACCCAGTACTTC.

In regard to this clone: The sample contains more than one DNA sequence encoding this CDR3. CDR3 in amino acids: CASSQAGQGQNEQFF. The CDR3 DNA is TGTGCCAGCAGCCAAGCCGGACAGGGTCAGAATGAGCAGTTCTTC. The chain employs TRBV3-1 (or the pseudogene TRBV3-2) and TRBJ2-1, with 8 nucleotides matching TRBD1. V trimming: 1 base; J trimming: 7 bases; junction bases outside the gene matches: 6. Germline CDR1 reads LGHDT; CDR2 reads YNNKEL (reference sequence). The length of the CDR3 is 15 residues.